Following are 10 T cell receptor beta chains from one sample sequenced in a study of shared clonotypes between healthy human individuals. The protocol was immunoSEQ multiplex PCR, while the TCRdb copy is restricted to in-frame clones and leaves out a portion. There are about 2.5 million clones in the sample; 85% to 95% occur only once, and approximately 0.41% lies in the top ten. The specimen sequenced was naive CD4+ T cells from PBMCs. The sample's subset: CD45RA+ positively selected. Receptors originate from a man between 18 and 35 years old in good health. Some clones in this sample may be carry-over from other donors' samples.

The V call is TRBV9, the J call TRBJ2-3; TRBD2 aligns across 10 bases. CDR1 and CDR2 from the germline V gene are SGDLS and YYNGEE. Trimming took 0 bases from V and 4 from J; bases not matched to a gene: 2. The CDR3 consists of 15 residues. The CDR3 sequence is CASSVASGGADTQYF. In DNA, the CDR3 is TGTGCCAGCAGCGTAGCAAGCGGGGGGGCAGATACGCAGTATTTT.

The J gene is TRBJ2-1, the V gene TRBV11-3; 9 nucleotides match TRBD2. The CDR3 covers 15 residues. V lost 0 bases to trimming and J lost 5 bases; unmatched junction nucleotides: 2. Germline V gene lookup returns CDR1 SGHNT and CDR2 YENEEA. CDR3: CASSLETSGNNEQFF. In DNA form, the CDR3 reads TGTGCCAGCAGCTTAGAGACTAGCGGAAACAATGAGCAGTTCTTC.

The V gene is TRBV7-2, the J gene TRBJ1-5; D is unclear. The germline CDR1 and CDR2 sequences are SGHTA and FQGNSA. This CDR3 contains 16 residues. Trimming took off 1 base at V and 4 bases at J, with 14 bases between the two ends. CDR3: CASSLGPGSANQPQHF. CDR3 coding DNA: TGTGCCAGCAGCTTAGGGCCCGGCAGCGCGAATCAGCCCCAGCATTTT.

Notes on this clone: Other DNA sequences within the sample encode an identical CDR3. The rearrangement links TRBV19 to TRBJ2-7, with D perhaps matching TRBD1 or TRBD2 (5 bases each). Germline V lookup: CDR1 LNHDA, CDR2 SQIVND (reference sequence). The CDR3 has 14 amino acids. The V and J ends lost 5 bases and 2 bases respectively, with 13 bases between them. The CDR3 sequence: CASSPGTGTYEQYF. CDR3 nucleotide sequence: TGTGCCAGTAGTCCCGGGACGGGGACCTACGAGCAGTACTTC.

The rearrangement links TRBV7-9 to TRBJ2-1; D perhaps matches TRBD1 (5 bases). Trimming took 7 bases from V and 8 from J, leaving 21 bases between them. Germline CDR1 and CDR2: SEHNR and FQNEAQ (reference sequence). This CDR3 spans 15 amino acids. The DNA of the CDR3 is TGTGCCAGCACTACATCAGGGCTGGGTTATGATGAGCAGTTCTTC. It encodes CASTTSGLGYDEQFF.

The V call is TRBV3-1 (or the pseudogene TRBV3-2), the J call TRBJ2-7; D remains ambiguous. With 10 bases removed from V and 7 bases from J, the gap between germline ends came to 8 bases. CDR3 size: 9 residues. Germline assignment: CDR1 LGHDT and CDR2 YNNKEL (reference sequence). DNA for the CDR3: TGTGCCACCCGCCGGGAGCAGTACTTC. It translates to CATRREQYF.

The CDR3 spells CASSLTGTSGSGIVAQYF. The CDR3, as DNA: TGTGCCAGCAGTTTAACCGGGACTAGCGGGAGTGGGATAGTAGCCCAGTACTTC. J is TRBJ2-5 and V is TRBV28; TRBD2 matches at 14 bases. V shed 2 bases, J shed 9 bases, and the junction held 14 bases outside the gene matches. The germline gives CDR1 MDHEN, CDR2 SYDVKM. The CDR3 has 18 residues.

The V and J genes are TRBV19 and TRBJ2-3; TRBD2 agrees at 9 bases. The trim removed 5 bases at V and 1 base at J, leaving 4 bases unmatched. Germline V lookup: CDR1 LNHDA, CDR2 SQIVND (reference sequence). There are 15 residues in the CDR3. The CDR3 bases are TGTGCCAGTAGTCGAGCGGGAGGTCGCACAGATACGCAGTATTTT. It translates to CASSRAGGRTDTQYF.

This clone was seen more than once but under ten times. This chain uses TRBV7-2 with TRBJ1-2; no clear D. The V gene's germline CDR1 is SGHTA and CDR2 FQGNSA. Trimming took 1 base from V and 4 from J, leaving 4 bases between them. The CDR3 is made up of 12 amino acids. The CDR3: CASSLERYGYTF. Here the CDR3 DNA reads TGTGCCAGCAGCTTAGAGCGCTATGGCTACACCTTC.

As for this clone: The same CDR3 also results from other DNA sequences found in this sample. This chain joins TRBV7-2 and TRBJ2-7; D gene uncertain. V lost 2 bases and J lost 4, with 3 bases in between. Germline lookup yields CDR1 SGHTA and CDR2 FQGNSA. The CDR3 extends over 11 amino acids. The CDR3 reads CASSLLYEQYF. CDR3 nucleotide sequence: TGTGCCAGCAGCTTACTTTACGAGCAGTACTTC.